The present T cell receptor beta chain was sequenced within a study of human T cells and chemical hapten exposure. Study-level background: TCR yields differed between samples (mainly from small differences in pooled library volume). Study-level results: TCRs whose frequency exceeded 1 in 1000 remained the same following DPC sensitization.

TCRdb reprocessed the RACE reads with MiXCR, giving one entry per CDR3 protein. The table shows around 70,000 distinct CDR3 sequences, with approximately 6.5% occurring only once. About this clonotype: What it binds is not known.

Time point defined: healthy volunteer bleed at 6 weeks. Unfractionated whole blood was the source of the extracted total RNA. Trimming removed 4 bases from V and 0 bases from J, with 10 bases in between. This CDR3 has 15 amino acids. The chain joins TRBV12-3 or TRBV12-4 to TRBJ2-1; D possibly corresponds to TRBD1 (6 bases). The sequence derives from a female donor in good health. Some clones in this sample may be carry-over from other donors' samples. Sequencing was carried out using whole blood. CDR3 region: CASSWDTSSYNEQFF. In DNA form, the CDR3 reads TGTGCCAGCAGTTGGGACACGAGCTCCTACAATGAGCAGTTCTTC.